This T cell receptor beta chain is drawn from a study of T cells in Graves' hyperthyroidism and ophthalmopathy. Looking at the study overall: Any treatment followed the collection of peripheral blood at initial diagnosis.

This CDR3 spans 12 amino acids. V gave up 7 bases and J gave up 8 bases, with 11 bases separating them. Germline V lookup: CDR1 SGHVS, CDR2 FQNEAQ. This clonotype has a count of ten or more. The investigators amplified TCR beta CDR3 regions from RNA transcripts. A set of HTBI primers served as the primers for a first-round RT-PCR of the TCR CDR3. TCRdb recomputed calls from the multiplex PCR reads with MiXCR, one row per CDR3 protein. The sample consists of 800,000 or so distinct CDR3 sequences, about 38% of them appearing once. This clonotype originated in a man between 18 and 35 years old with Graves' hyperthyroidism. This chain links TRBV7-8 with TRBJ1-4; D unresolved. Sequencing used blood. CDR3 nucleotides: TGTGCCAGCACTTATTCCGAGGAAAAACTGTTTTTT. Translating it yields CASTYSEEKLFF.